This T cell receptor beta chain derives from a study of vaccination and CD4 T cells after COVID-19. Broader study findings: The researchers studied relatively few convalescent patients and omitted early post-infection timepoints.

Only a few counts were recorded for this clonotype. The antigen remains undetermined. The Oncomine TCR Beta short-read assay was applied to DNA of cultured CD4+ T cells. Investigators isolated genomic DNA from cultured CD4+ T cells. TCRdb analysed the PCR reads with MiXCR anew, one entry per CDR3 protein. The sample yields around 12,000 distinct CDR3 sequences, approximately 80% seen once. As to treatment: approximately 9-day PBMC culture with coronavirus spike peptide pools or control peptides (ViraFEST assay). ViraFEST used peptide pools to expand antigen-specific T cells, then sequenced TCRs. The PCR-positive dates, March through December 2020, came before the US Alpha, Beta and Delta variants. The CDR3 runs to 14 residues. With V trimmed by 4 bases and J by 2 bases, 5 bases remained unmatched. From germline, CDR1 is DFQATT and CDR2 SNEGSKA (reference sequence).

The chain joins TRBV20-1 to TRBJ1-5; 7 bases are shared with TRBD1. The clonotype comes from a human donor who had recovered from COVID-19. Sequencing was performed on CD4+ T cells from blood, cultured in vitro. CDR3 nucleotides: TGCAGTGCTATCGGGACAGCCCGCAATCAGCCCCAGCATTTT. Its protein product is CSAIGTARNQPQHF.